This is a list of T cell receptor beta chains from one sample in a study of CXCR3-negative and CXCR3-positive naive CD8 T cells. After re-calling the 5' RACE reads, TCRdb lists one entry per CDR3 protein, DNA absent. This sample carries 55,000 to 65,000 distinct CDR3 sequences, with 3.5% to 5.5% going to the ten biggest clones. The sample consisted of naive CXCR3- CD8+ T cells from blood. These receptors were collected from a human donor in good health. Some clones in this sample may be carry-over from other donors' samples. Each CDR3 is given with its conserved first and last residue.

CDR3 protein | J gene | V gene
CASSYDLAAKYQETQYF | TRBJ2-5 | TRBV6-2/TRBV6-3
CASSFGGRGLEDNEQFF | TRBJ2-1 | TRBV28
CASSRTSGDYEQYF | TRBJ2-7 | TRBV5-1
CASSLVADGGGAVDTQYF | TRBJ2-3 | TRBV6-2/TRBV6-3
CASSPTAGSTEVFF | TRBJ1-1 | TRBV9
CASSQDGQLYGYTF | TRBJ1-2 | TRBV4-3
CASSGDREDQETQYF | TRBJ2-5 | TRBV11-3
CASSGTAYEQYF | TRBJ2-7 | TRBV2
CASTTPLGTANTEAFF | TRBJ1-1 | TRBV28
CASSLRGEAEAFF | TRBJ1-1 | TRBV5-1
CASSRGLDGYTF | TRBJ1-2 | TRBV7-2
CASSGLAGGRIDTQYF | TRBJ2-3 | TRBV9
CAISEAPGQAYEQYF | TRBJ2-7 | TRBV10-3
CASSKVETEIFQETQYF | TRBJ2-5 | TRBV28